This T cell receptor (beta chain) stems from a study of shared clonotypes between healthy human individuals. This clone was detected only a few times. Antigen specificity is unknown. The CDR3 has 14 residues. CDR1 and CDR2 from the germline V gene are MNHEY and SMNVEV (reference sequence). V shed 6 bases and J shed 6 bases, with 15 bases lying between them. The method was immunoSEQ multiplex PCR; TCRdb's version includes in-frame clones alone and lacks a portion of them. The repertoire holds approximately 110,000 clones, with approximately 70% as singletons. Overall study results and limits: Clonotypes shared by all four donors outscored non-shared clonotypes in generation probability. Though the depth was large, rarefaction showed that sorted-subset sequencing was incomplete.

Sequencing input: memory CD8+ T cells sorted from blood. The subset is: CD45RO+ cells pooled with CCR7-negative TemRA cells. The receptor comes from a woman aged 25 to 45 in good health. The V call is TRBV27, the J call TRBJ1-5, with D possibly being TRBD1 (5 bases). CDR3 bases: TGTGCCAGCAGCCCAATGGACACTGGTCAGCCCCAGCATTTT. The encoded protein is CASSPMDTGQPQHF.